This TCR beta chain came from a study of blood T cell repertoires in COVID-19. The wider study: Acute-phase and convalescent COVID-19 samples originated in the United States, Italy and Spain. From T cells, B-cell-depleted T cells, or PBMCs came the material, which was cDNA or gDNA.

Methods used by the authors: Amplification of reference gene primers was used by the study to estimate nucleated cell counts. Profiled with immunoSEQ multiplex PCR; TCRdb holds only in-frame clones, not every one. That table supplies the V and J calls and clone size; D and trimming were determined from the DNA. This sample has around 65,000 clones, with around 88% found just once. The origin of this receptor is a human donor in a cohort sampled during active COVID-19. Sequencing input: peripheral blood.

This CDR3 is CASSLLSDQPQHF. CDR3 nucleotides: TGTGCCAGCAGCCTTTTGTCAGATCAGCCCCAGCATTTT. V gene TRBV2 combines with J gene TRBJ1-5; D gene unclear. The CDR3 is 13 residues long. V was trimmed by 6 bases and J by 5 bases, leaving 11 bases between them. Germline lookup yields CDR1 SNHLY and CDR2 FYNNEI.